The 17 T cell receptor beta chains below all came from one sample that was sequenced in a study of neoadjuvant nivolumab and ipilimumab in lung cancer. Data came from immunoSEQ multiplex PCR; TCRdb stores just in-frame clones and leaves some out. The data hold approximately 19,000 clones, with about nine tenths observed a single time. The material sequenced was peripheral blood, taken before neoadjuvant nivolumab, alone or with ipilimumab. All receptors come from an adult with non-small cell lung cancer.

CDR3 nucleotides: TGTGCCAGCAACGCGCTAACTAGCGGGAACACCGGGGAGCTGTTTTTT. Protein: CASNALTSGNTGELFF. V gene TRBV7-9 combines with J gene TRBJ2-2; TRBD2 matches 8 bases. The V gene's germline CDR1 is SEHNR and CDR2 FQNEAQ (reference sequence). Germline trimming cut 7 bases from V and 1 base from J; bases unmatched to any gene: 8. The CDR3 has 16 amino acids. Looking up the rest from reference TRBV7-9 and TRBJ2-2 gives the full variable domain: DTGVSQNPRHKITKRGQNVTFRCDPISEHNRLYWYRQTLGQGPEFLTYFQNEAQLEKSRLLSDRFSAERPKGSFSTLEIQRTEQGDSAMYLCASNALTSGNTGELFFGEGSRLTVL.

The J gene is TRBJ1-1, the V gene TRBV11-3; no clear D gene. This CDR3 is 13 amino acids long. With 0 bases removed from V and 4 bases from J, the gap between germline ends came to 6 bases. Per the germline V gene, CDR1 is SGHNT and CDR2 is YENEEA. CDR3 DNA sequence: TGTGCCAGCAGCTTAGAGGACGGCACTGAAGCTTTCTTT. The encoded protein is CASSLEDGTEAFF.

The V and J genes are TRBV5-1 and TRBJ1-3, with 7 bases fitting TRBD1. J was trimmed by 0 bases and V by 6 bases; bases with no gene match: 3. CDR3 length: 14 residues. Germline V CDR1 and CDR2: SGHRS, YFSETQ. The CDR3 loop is CASTEGASGNTIYF. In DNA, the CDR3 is TGCGCCAGCACCGAGGGGGCCTCTGGAAACACCATATATTTT.

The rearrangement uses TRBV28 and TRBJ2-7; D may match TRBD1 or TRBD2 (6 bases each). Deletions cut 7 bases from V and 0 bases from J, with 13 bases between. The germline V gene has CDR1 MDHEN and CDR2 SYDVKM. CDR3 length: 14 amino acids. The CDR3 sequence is CASTKGGASYEQYF. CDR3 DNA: TGTGCCAGCACTAAGGGGGGAGCCTCCTACGAGCAGTACTTC.

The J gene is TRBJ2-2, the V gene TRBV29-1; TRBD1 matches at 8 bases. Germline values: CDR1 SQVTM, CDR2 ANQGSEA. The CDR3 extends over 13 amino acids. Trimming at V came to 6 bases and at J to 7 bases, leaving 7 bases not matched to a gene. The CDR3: CSVEDREHGELFF. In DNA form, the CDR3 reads TGCAGCGTAGAGGACAGGGAGCACGGGGAGCTGTTTTTT.

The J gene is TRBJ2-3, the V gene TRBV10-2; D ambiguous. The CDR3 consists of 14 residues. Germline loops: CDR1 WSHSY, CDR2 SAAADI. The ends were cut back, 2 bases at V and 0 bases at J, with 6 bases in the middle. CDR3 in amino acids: CASSEGRSTDTQYF. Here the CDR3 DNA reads TGCGCCAGCAGTGAGGGCAGAAGCACAGATACGCAGTATTTT.

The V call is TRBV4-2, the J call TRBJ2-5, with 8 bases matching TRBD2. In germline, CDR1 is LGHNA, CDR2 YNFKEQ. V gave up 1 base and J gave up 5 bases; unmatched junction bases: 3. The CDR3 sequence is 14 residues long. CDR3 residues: CASSQAGGRETQYF. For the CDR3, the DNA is TGTGCCAGCAGCCAAGCCGGCGGGAGGGAGACCCAGTACTTC.

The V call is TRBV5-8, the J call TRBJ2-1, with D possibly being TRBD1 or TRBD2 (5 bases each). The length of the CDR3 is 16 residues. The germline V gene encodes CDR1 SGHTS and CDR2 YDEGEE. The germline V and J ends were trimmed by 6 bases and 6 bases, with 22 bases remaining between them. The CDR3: CASNRDGLSSGNEQFF. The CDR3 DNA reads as TGTGCCAGCAACCGGGACGGTCTTAGCTCCGGCAATGAGCAGTTCTTC.

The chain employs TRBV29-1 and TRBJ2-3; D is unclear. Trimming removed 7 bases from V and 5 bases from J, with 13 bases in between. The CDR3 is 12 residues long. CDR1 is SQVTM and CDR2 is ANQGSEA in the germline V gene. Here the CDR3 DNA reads TGCAGCGCAAATGACATCAAAGATACGCAGTATTTT. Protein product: CSANDIKDTQYF.

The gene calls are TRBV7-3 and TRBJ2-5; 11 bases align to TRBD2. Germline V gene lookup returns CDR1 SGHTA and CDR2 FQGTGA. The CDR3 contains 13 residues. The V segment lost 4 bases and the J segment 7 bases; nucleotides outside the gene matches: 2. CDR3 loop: CASSSGLAGTQYF. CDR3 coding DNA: TGTGCCAGCAGCTCTGGACTAGCGGGGACCCAGTACTTC.

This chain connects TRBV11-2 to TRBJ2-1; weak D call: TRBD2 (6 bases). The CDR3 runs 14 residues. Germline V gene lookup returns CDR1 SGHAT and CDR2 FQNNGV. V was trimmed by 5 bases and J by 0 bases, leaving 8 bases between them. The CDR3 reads CASSVADSYNEQFF. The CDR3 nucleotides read TGTGCCAGCAGCGTAGCGGACTCCTACAATGAGCAGTTCTTC. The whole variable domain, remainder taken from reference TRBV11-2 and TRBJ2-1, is EAGVAQSPRYKIIEKRQSVAFWCNPISGHATLYWYQQILGQGPKLLIQFQNNGVVDDSQLPKDRFSAERLKGVDSTLKIQPAKLEDSAVYLCASSVADSYNEQFFGPGTRLTVL.

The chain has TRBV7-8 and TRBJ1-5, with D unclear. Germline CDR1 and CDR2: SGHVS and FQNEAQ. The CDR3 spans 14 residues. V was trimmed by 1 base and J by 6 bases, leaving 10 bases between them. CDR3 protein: CASSLDGVRQPQHF. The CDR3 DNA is TGTGCCAGCAGCTTAGACGGGGTCCGTCAGCCCCAGCATTTT. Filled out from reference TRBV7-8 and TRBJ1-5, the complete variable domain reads GAGVSQSPRYKVAKRGQDVALRCDPISGHVSLFWYQQALGQGPEFLTYFQNEAQLDKSGLPSDRFFAERPEGSVSTLKIQRTQQEDSAVYLCASSLDGVRQPQHFGDGTRLSIL.

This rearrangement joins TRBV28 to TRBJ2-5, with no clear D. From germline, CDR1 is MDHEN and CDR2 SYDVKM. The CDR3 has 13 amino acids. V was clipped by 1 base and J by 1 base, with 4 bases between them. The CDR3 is CASSLLGQETQYF. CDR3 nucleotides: TGTGCCAGCAGTTTATTGGGCCAAGAGACCCAGTACTTC.

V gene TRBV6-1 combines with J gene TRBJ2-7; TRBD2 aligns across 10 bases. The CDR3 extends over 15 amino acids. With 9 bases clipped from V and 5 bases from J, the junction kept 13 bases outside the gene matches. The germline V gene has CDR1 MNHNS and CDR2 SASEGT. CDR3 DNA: TGTGCCAGTAAAGGACTGCTAGCGGGAGACAACGAGCAGTACTTC. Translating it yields CASKGLLAGDNEQYF.

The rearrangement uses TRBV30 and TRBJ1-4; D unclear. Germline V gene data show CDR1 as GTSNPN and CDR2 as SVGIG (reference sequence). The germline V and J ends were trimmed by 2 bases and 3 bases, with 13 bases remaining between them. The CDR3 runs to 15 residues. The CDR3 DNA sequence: TGTGCCTGGAGTCACTGGGGAGAGGCTAATGAAAAACTGTTTTTT. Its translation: CAWSHWGEANEKLFF.

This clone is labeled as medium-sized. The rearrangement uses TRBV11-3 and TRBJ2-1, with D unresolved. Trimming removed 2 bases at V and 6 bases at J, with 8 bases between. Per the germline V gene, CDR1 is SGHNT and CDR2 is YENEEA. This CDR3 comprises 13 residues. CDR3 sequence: CASSLSPSNEQFF. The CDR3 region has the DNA TGTGCCAGCAGCTTATCTCCTAGCAATGAGCAGTTCTTC.

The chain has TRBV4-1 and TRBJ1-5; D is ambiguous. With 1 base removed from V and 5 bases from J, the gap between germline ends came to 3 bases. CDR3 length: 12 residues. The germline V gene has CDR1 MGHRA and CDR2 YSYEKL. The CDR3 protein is CASSQVDQPQHF. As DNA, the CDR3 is TGCGCCAGCAGCCAAGTGGATCAGCCCCAGCATTTT.